This TCR beta chain is from a study of identical twins. Points from the study as a whole: Out-of-frame alpha sequences shared between twins exhibited an excess of low generation probability.

MiXCR, applied by TCRdb to the 5' RACE reads, yields one record per CDR3 protein. In the table there are fewer than 900,000 distinct CDR3 sequences, 21% of which are singletons. This clonotype was picked up a small number of times. Its antigen is as yet unknown. These data are also associated with another study on T cells expressing NK-cell markers. This second report adds: Sorted CD3+CD56+NKG2C+, CD3+CD56+NKG2C- and CD3+CD56-NKG2C+ T-cell subsets were beta-chain profiled. The CD3+CD56-NKG2C+ fraction was also led by these clonotypes in several donors.

The sequenced sample was PBMCs. The receptor comes from a woman younger than 30 in good health.

The CDR3 protein is CASSTRQGLYEQYF. The CDR3 region has the DNA TGTGCCAGCAGCACCCGACAGGGATTATACGAGCAGTACTTC. The rearrangement joins TRBV7-2 to TRBJ2-7, with 7 bases that match TRBD1. V was pared by 5 bases and J by 4 bases, with 8 bases of the junction left unmatched. Germline CDR1 and CDR2: SGHTA and FQGNSA. The CDR3 has 14 residues.